What follows describes a single T cell receptor (beta chain). What it binds is not known. The sample is drawn from a study of CD8+ T cells in alopecia areata. On the study more broadly: Treatment of the treated patients consisted of oral tofacitinib, 5 to 10 mg twice daily. The study gave tofacitinib for 6 to 18 months, then 6 months off drug. Regarding the study as a whole: More clonal than normal scalp was lesional scalp, particularly alopecia totalis/universalis.

TCR sequencing used cDNA made by reverse transcription of extracted RNA. Method: immunoSEQ multiplex PCR; TCRdb's copy keeps in-frame clones and lacks some. Of 60,000 to 85,000 clones in the sample, roughly 66% were seen once. The treatment here: oral pan-JAK inhibitor, 5-10 mg twice daily. Those with alopecia areata gave lesional scalp punch biopsies and peripheral blood. Germline V CDR1 and CDR2: SQVTM, ANQGSEA. This CDR3 comprises 16 residues. V trimming: 2 bases; J trimming: 3 bases; junction bases outside the gene matches: 9. The sample was CD8+ T cells sorted from blood, taken at week 24, from a patient treated with tofacitinib. This receptor was taken from a human donor with alopecia areata. The chain links TRBV29-1 to TRBJ2-7, with 11 positions matching TRBD2. The CDR3 coding sequence is TGCAGCGTTGAATTCCTAGCGGGAGGCCGTCACTACGAGCAGTACTTC. Its protein product is CSVEFLAGGRHYEQYF.